The clone carrying this T cell receptor (beta chain) was seen once. The entry originates in a study of blood T cell repertoires in COVID-19. Sequencing was performed with immunoSEQ multiplex PCR; in TCRdb, only in-frame clones are kept and a portion is missing. The sample has some 140,000 clones, roughly four fifths seen once; the top ten hold 15% to 20%. The material sequenced was PBMCs or T cells enriched from blood (not recorded which). The clonotype was recovered from a man aged 25 to 40 who had recovered from COVID-19.

DNA for the CDR3: TGTGCCTGGAGAGCTTCAGCAGGGTCTACCACTGAAGCTTTCTTT. Translated, it gives CAWRASAGSTTEAFF. This rearrangement joins TRBV30 to TRBJ1-1, with a weak D call TRBD1 (5 bases). There are 15 residues in the CDR3. Per germline, CDR1 GTSNPN and CDR2 SVGIG (reference sequence). With 3 bases removed from V and 4 bases from J, the gap between germline ends came to 18 bases.